One and the same sample provided the 13 T cell receptor beta chains below, sequenced in a study of Ad26.COV2.S vaccination and SARS-CoV-2 variants. Profiled with immunoSEQ multiplex PCR; TCRdb holds only in-frame clones, not every one. The sample yields about 350,000 clones, about 87% seen once. The treatment is: around 19 received Ad26.COV2.S at low or high dose, single or two shots; about 5 received placebo; per-sample allocation not given. All samples were drawn on day 63, counting from the first vaccine or placebo injection. The sequences come from peripheral blood, collected in a trial of Ad26.COV2.S vaccine versus placebo. Receptors were obtained from a person aged 18 to 59 who received the Ad26.COV2.S COVID-19 vaccine or a placebo.

The rearrangement joins TRBV29-1 to TRBJ2-3; tentatively, D is TRBD1 or TRBD2 (5 bases each). The CDR3 loop spans 13 amino acids. From germline, CDR1 is SQVTM and CDR2 ANQGSEA. V was pared by 8 bases and J by 0 bases, with 12 bases between. The CDR3 protein is CSKRDGSTDTQYF. The CDR3 DNA sequence: TGCAGCAAACGGGACGGAAGCACAGATACGCAGTATTTT.

This chain joins TRBV7-2 and TRBJ2-1; D remains ambiguous. V lost 6 bases, J lost 7 bases, and 10 bases lay in between. This CDR3 is built from 12 residues. Germline V CDR1 and CDR2: SGHTA, FQGNSA. The DNA for the CDR3 is TGTGCCAGCAGATTGCCACCGAATGAGCAGTTCTTC. This translates into CASRLPPNEQFF.

The table lists this clone with a count of one. The chain employs TRBV28 and TRBJ2-7; no reliable D call. The CDR3 is 11 amino acids. Per the germline V gene, CDR1 is MDHEN and CDR2 is SYDVKM. V shed 3 bases and J shed 6 bases, with 6 bases lying between them. CDR3 DNA sequence: TGTGCCAGCAGTTTGACGATCGAGCAGTACTTC. This codes for CASSLTIEQYF.

This clone was observed once. CDR3 DNA sequence: TGTGCCTGGAGTGACACAGGGTTCTATGGCTACACCTTC. It is translated as CAWSDTGFYGYTF. V usage is TRBV30 and J usage is TRBJ1-2; weak D call: TRBD1 (6 bases). Trimming left V 1 base short and J 4 bases short, with 10 bases between. The germline gives CDR1 GTSNPN, CDR2 SVGIG (reference sequence). The CDR3 sequence is 13 residues long.

The rearrangement joins TRBV5-6 to TRBJ2-3, with 7 bases lining up with TRBD1. V lost 0 bases and J lost 0; bases outside the gene matches: 7. CDR1 SGHDT and CDR2 YYEEEE come from the germline V gene. The CDR3 sequence is 17 residues long. The CDR3 here is CASSLVTGTASTDTQYF. CDR3 nucleotides: TGTGCCAGCAGCTTGGTTACTGGGACAGCTAGCACAGATACGCAGTATTTT. The whole variable domain, remainder taken from reference TRBV5-6 and TRBJ2-3, is DAGVTQSPTHLIKTRGQQVTLRCSPKSGHDTVSWYQQALGQGPQFIFQYYEEEERQRGNFPDRFSGHQFPNYSSELNVNALLLGDSALYLCASSLVTGTASTDTQYFGPGTRLTVL.

The rearrangement uses TRBV27 and TRBJ2-7; D uncertain. V was shortened by 9 bases and J by 0 bases, with 12 bases between the two germline ends. Germline assignment: CDR1 MNHEY and CDR2 SMNVEV (reference sequence). CDR3 size: 13 residues. The CDR3 sequence: CASRSAFSYEQYF. The CDR3 coding sequence is TGTGCCAGTAGATCCGCATTCTCCTACGAGCAGTACTTC.

The chain couples TRBV5-1 to TRBJ1-1; perhaps TRBD1 as D (6 bases). From germline, CDR1 is SGHRS and CDR2 YFSETQ. Trimming left V 5 bases short and J 0 bases short, with 17 bases between. The CDR3 runs to 16 residues. The CDR3 nucleotides read TGCGCCAGCAGTATTGACAGGTTTTTTGTGAACACTGAAGCTTTCTTT. Amino acid sequence: CASSIDRFFVNTEAFF.

This clone was detected once. The chain has TRBV30 and TRBJ1-1; D remains unclear. CDR3 length equals 13 residues. V was clipped by 2 bases and J by 1 base, with 8 bases between them. CDR1 and CDR2 from the germline V gene are GTSNPN and SVGIG (reference sequence). Written as DNA, the CDR3 is TGTGCCTGGAGTATAAACGGGAACACTGAAGCTTTCTTT. It translates to CAWSINGNTEAFF.

This rearrangement joins TRBV30 to TRBJ2-5; perhaps TRBD1 as D (5 bases). V was trimmed by 2 bases and J by 1 base, leaving 8 bases between them. This CDR3 has 13 amino acids. Per germline, CDR1 GTSNPN and CDR2 SVGIG (reference sequence). In DNA form, the CDR3 reads TGTGCCTGGAGTCACAGGATCCAAGAGACCCAGTACTTC. Its protein product is CAWSHRIQETQYF.

This chain uses TRBV3-1 (or the pseudogene TRBV3-2) with TRBJ1-6; D gene uncertain. This CDR3 has 18 residues. Germline CDR1 and CDR2: LGHDT and YNNKEL (reference sequence). Trimming removed 2 bases from V and 10 bases from J, with 24 bases in between. The CDR3 loop is CASSQSRGLYHSPSPLHF. The CDR3 DNA reads TGTGCCAGCAGCCAAAGTCGTGGACTCTATCATTCCCCCTCACCCCTCCACTTT.

In its sample, this clone was seen once. The V gene is TRBV6-2 or TRBV6-3, the J gene TRBJ1-2; D call uncertain. The V end was cut by 4 bases, the J end by 4 bases, with 13 bases between. The CDR3 sequence is 14 residues long. Germline CDR1 and CDR2: MNHEY and SVGEGT. CDR3 coding DNA: TGTGCCAGCAGTTTGGCCCTTATGCCCTATGGCTACACCTTC. It encodes CASSLALMPYGYTF.

A word on this clone: In the same sample, other DNA sequences code for this CDR3. The chain joins TRBV6-5 to TRBJ1-3; no firm D call. CDR3 size: 15 residues. The germline V gene has CDR1 MNHEY and CDR2 SVGAGI. V was pared by 0 bases and J by 2 bases, with 8 bases between. CDR3 amino acids: CASSYSTGTGNTIYF. CDR3 nucleotides: TGTGCCAGCAGTTACTCGACGGGAACTGGAAACACCATATATTTT.

A single count supports this clone. The chain has TRBV5-5 and TRBJ1-6; 9 positions agree with TRBD1. CDR1 and CDR2 from the germline V gene are SGHKS and YYEKEE (reference sequence). Losses at the gene ends were 7 bases for V and 5 bases for J; bases not matched to a gene: 4. The CDR3 sequence is 14 residues long. In DNA, the CDR3 is TGTGCCAGCCATAGGACAGGGGATAATTCACCCCTCCACTTT. Encoded protein: CASHRTGDNSPLHF.